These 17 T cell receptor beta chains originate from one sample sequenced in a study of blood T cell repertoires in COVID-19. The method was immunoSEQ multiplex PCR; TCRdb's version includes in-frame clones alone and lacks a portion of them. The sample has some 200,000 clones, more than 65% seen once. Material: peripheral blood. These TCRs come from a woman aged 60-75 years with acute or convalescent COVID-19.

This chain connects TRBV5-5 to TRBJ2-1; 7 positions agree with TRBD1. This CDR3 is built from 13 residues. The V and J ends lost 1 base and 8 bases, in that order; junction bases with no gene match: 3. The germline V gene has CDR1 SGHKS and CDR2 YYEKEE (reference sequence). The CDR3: CASSLSRGYEQFF. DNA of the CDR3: TGTGCCAGCAGCTTGTCCAGGGGGTATGAGCAGTTCTTC.

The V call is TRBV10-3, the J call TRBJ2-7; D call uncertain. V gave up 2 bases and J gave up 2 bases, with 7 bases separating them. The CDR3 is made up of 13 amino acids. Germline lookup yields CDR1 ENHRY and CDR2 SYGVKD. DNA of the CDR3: TGTGCCATCAGTGAGAGAGAGGCCTACGAGCAGTACTTC. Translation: CAISEREAYEQYF.

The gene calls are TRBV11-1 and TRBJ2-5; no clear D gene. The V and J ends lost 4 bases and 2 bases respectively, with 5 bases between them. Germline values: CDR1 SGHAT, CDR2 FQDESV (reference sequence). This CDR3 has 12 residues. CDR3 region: CASSSTQETQYF. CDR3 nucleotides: TGTGCCAGCAGCTCAACTCAAGAGACCCAGTACTTC.

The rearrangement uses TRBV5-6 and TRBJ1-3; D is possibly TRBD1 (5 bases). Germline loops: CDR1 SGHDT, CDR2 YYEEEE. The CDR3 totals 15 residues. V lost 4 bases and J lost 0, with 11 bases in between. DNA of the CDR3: TGTGCCAGCAGCCTCCGGAGGGGCTCTGGAAACACCATATATTTT. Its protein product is CASSLRRGSGNTIYF.

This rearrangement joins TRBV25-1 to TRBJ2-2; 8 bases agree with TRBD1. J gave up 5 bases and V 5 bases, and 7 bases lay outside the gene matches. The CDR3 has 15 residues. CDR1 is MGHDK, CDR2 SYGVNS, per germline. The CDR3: CASSRTGRNTGELFF. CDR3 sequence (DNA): TGTGCCAGCAGTAGGACAGGGAGAAATACCGGGGAGCTGTTTTTT.

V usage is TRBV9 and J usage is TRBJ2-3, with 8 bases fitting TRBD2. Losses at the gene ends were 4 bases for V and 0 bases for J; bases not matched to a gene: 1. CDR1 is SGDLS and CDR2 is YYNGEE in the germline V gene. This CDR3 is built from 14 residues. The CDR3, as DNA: TGTGCCAGCAGCCCTAGCGGGAGCACAGATACGCAGTATTTT. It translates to CASSPSGSTDTQYF.

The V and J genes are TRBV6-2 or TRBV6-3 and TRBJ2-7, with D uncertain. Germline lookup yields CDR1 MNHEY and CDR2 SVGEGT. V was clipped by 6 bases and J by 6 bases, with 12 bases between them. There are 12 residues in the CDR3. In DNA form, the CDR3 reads TGTGCCAGCAGCCCCCCGGGTCGCGAGCAGTACTTC. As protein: CASSPPGREQYF.

CDR3 protein: CASSDGGGSYNEQFF. CDR3 coding DNA: TGTGCCAGCAGCGACGGGGGTGGGTCCTACAATGAGCAGTTCTTC. The rearrangement joins TRBV7-2 to TRBJ2-1, with D possibly being TRBD2 (6 bases). V lost 5 bases and J 1 base, leaving 12 bases between the germline ends. This CDR3 has 15 amino acids. Germline V CDR1 and CDR2: SGHTA, FQGNSA.

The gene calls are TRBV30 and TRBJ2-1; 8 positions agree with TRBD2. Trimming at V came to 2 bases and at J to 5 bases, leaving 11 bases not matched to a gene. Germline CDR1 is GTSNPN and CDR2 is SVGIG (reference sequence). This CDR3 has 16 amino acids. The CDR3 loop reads CAWSPIGRGGNNEQFF. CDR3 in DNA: TGTGCCTGGAGTCCTATTGGACGGGGGGGGAACAATGAGCAGTTCTTC.

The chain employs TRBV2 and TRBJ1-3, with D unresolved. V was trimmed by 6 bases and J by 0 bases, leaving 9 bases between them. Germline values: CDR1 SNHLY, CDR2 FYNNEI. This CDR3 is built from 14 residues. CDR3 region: CASRAGSSGNTIYF. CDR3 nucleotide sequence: TGTGCCAGCAGGGCAGGCTCCTCTGGAAACACCATATATTTT.

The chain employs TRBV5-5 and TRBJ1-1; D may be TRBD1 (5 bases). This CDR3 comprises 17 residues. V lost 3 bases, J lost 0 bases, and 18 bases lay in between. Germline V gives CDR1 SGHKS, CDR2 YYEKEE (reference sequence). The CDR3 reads CASSWFPGTGVNTEAFF. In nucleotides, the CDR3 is TGTGCCAGCAGCTGGTTTCCCGGCACAGGCGTGAACACTGAAGCTTTCTTT.

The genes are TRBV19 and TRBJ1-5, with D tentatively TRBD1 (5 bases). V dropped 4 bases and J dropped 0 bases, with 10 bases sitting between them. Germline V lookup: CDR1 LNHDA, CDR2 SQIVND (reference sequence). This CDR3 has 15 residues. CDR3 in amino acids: CASSTTEDSNQPQHF. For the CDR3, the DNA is TGTGCCAGTAGTACGACAGAGGATAGCAATCAGCCCCAGCATTTT.

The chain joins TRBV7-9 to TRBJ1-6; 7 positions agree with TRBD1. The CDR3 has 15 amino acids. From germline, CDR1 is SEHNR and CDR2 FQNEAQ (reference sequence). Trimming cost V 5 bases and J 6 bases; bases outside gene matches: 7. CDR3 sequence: CASSRGDSLNSPLHF. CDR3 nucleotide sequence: TGTGCCAGCAGCCGCGGGGACAGCCTTAATTCACCCCTCCACTTT. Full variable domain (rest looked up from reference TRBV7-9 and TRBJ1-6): DTGVSQNPRHKITKRGQNVTFRCDPISEHNRLYWYRQTLGQGPEFLTYFQNEAQLEKSRLLSDRFSAERPKGSFSTLEIQRTEQGDSAMYLCASSRGDSLNSPLHFGNGTRLTVT.

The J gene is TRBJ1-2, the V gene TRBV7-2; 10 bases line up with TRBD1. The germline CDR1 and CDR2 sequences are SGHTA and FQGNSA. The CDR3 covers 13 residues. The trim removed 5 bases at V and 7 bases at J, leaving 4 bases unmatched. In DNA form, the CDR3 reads TGTGCCAGCAGCCAAGGGACAGGGGTTGGCTACACCTTC. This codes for CASSQGTGVGYTF.

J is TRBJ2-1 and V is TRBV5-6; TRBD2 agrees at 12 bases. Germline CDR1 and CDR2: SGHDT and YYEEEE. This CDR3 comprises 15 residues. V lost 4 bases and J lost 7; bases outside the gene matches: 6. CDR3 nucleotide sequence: TGTGCCAGCAGCCCGACTAGCGGGGGTTTTAATGAGCAGTTCTTC. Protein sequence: CASSPTSGGFNEQFF. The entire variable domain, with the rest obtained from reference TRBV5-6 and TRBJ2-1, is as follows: DAGVTQSPTHLIKTRGQQVTLRCSPKSGHDTVSWYQQALGQGPQFIFQYYEEEERQRGNFPDRFSGHQFPNYSSELNVNALLLGDSALYLCASSPTSGGFNEQFFGPGTRLTVL.

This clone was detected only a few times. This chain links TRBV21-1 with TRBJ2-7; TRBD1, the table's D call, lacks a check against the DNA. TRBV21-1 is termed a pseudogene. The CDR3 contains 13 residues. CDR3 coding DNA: TGTGCCAGCAGCAAAGGACAAACCTACGAGCAGTACTTC. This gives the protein CASSKGQTYEQYF.

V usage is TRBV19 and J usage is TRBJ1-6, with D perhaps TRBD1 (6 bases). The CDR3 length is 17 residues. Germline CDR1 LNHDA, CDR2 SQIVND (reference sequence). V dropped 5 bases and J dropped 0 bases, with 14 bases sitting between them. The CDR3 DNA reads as TGTGCCAGTAGTGACCCCGGACAGAGCTCCTATAATTCACCCCTCCACTTT. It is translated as CASSDPGQSSYNSPLHF.